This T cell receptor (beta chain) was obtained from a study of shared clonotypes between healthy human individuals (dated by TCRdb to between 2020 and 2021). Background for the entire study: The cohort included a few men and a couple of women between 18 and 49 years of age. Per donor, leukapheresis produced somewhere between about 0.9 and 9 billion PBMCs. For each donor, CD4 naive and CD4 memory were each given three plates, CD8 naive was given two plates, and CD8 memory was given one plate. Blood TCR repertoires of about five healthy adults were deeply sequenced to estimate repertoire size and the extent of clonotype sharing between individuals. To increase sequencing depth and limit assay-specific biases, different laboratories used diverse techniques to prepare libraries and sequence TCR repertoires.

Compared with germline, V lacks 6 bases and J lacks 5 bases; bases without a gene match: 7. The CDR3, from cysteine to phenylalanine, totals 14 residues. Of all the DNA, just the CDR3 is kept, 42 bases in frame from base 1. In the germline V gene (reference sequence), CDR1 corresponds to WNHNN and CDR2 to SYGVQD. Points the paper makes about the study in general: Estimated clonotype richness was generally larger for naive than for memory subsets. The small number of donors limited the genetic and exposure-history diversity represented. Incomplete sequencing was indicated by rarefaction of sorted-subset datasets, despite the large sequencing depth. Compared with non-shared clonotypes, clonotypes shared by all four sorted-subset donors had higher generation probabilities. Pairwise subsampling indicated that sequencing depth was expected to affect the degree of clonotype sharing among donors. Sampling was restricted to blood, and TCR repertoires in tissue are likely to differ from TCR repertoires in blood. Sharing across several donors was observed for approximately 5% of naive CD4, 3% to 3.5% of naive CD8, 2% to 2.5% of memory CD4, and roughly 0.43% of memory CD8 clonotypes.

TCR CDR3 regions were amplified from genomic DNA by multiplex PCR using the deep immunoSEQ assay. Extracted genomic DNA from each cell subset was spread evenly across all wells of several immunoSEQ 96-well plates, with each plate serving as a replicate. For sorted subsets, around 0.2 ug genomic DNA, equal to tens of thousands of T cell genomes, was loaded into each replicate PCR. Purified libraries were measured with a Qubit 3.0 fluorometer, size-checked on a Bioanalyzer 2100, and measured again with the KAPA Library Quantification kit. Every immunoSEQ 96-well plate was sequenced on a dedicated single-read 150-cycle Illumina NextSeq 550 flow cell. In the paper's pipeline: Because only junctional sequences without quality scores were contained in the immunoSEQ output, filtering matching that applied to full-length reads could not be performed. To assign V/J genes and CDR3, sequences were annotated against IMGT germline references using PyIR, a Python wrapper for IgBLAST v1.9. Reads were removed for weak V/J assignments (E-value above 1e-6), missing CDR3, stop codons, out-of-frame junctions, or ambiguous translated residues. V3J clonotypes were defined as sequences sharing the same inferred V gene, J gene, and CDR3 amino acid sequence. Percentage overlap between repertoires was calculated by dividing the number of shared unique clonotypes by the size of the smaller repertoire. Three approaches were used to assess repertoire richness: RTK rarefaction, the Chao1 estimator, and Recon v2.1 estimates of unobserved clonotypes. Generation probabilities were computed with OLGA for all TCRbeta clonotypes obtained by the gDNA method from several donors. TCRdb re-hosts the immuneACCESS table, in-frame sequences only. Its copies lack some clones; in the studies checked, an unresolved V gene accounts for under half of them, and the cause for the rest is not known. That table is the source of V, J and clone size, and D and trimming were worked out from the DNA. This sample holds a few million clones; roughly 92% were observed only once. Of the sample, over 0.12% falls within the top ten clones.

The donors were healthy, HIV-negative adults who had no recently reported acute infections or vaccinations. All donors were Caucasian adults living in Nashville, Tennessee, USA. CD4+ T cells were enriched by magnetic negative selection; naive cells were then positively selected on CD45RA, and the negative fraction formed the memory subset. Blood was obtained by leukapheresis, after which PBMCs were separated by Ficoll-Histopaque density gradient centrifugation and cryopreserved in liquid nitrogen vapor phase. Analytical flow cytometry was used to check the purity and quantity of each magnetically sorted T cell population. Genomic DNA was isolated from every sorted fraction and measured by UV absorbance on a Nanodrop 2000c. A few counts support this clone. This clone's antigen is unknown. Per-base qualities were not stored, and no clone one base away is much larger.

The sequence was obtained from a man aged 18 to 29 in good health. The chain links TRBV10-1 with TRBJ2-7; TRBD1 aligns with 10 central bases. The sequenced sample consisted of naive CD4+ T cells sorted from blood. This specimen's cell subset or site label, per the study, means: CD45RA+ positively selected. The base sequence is TGCGCCAGCAGGGGGGGACAGGGGCGGAACGAGCAGTACTTC. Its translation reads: CASRGGQGRNEQYF.